A selection of T cell receptor beta chains follows, all from one sample in a study of molecular identifiers for immune sequencing clone quantification. TCRdb analysed the PCR reads with MiXCR anew, one entry per CDR3 protein. The data contain 62,000 or so distinct CDR3 sequences, about a sixth of them singletons. Sequenced material: naive CD8+ T cells from blood, with Jurkat cell RNA spiked in. Every receptor here comes from a human donor in good health. Some libraries in this study had Jurkat cell RNA spiked in. Both conserved end residues are part of each CDR3. The D gene is left open where the match is weak. Size tells how often a clone was seen (once, few, many) or the class of an expanded clone, and some rows leave it out.

v_gene	d_gene	abundance	j_gene	CDR3nt	CDR3aa
TRBV27	.	many	TRBJ2-1	TGTGCCAGCAGTTCCCCTCGCCAGGGGTTAAAGAAGGAGCAGTTCTTC	CASSSPRQGLKKEQFF
TRBV6-2/TRBV6-3	.	many	TRBJ2-7	TGTGCCAGCAGTTGGTCGCTTGCCTACGAGCAGTACTTC	CASSWSLAYEQYF
TRBV11-3	.	many	TRBJ1-1	TGTGCCAGCAGCCCTCCGAGACCTGAAGCTTTCTTT	CASSPPRPEAFF
TRBV12-3/TRBV12-4	TRBD1	many	TRBJ1-1	TGTGCCAGCAGGCAGGGGGTTGGGACTGAAGCTTTCTTT	CASRQGVGTEAFF
TRBV2	TRBD1	few	TRBJ1-1	TGTGCCCCAATGACAGGGGCTGCTGAAGCTTTCTTT	CAPMTGAAEAFF
TRBV12-3/TRBV12-4	TRBD2	.	TRBJ2-1	TGTGCCAGCAGTCAGGACCGTCGAGCGGGGGGACAGTTCTTC	CASSQDRRAGGQFF
TRBV4-2	.	.	TRBJ2-1	TGTGCCAGCAGCCAAGATCCCCTGAGGGGGAATGAGCAGTTCTTC	CASSQDPLRGNEQFF
TRBV27	.	.	TRBJ2-2	TGTGCCAGCAGTTGGTTAGGGAACACCGGGGAGCTGTTTTTT	CASSWLGNTGELFF
TRBV24-1	TRBD1	many	TRBJ1-1	TGTGCCACCAGGGGGCTACGGGACAGAGAAGCTTTCTTT	CATRGLRDREAFF
TRBV7-8	TRBD2	many	TRBJ2-7	TGTGCCAGCAGCTTAGGTGCGGGAGGGCTTTACGAGCAGTACTTC	CASSLGAGGLYEQYF
TRBV10-3	TRBD1	many	TRBJ2-3	TGTGCCATCAGTACAGGGGCGGGCACAGATACGCAGTATTTT	CAISTGAGTDTQYF